This is a list of T cell receptor beta chains from one sample in a study of blood T cell repertoires in COVID-19. Clones were sequenced by immunoSEQ multiplex PCR, and TCRdb holds only the in-frame ones, with some missing. The sample has 300,000 or so clones; approximately 86% are singletons. Material for sequencing was peripheral blood. These receptors originate from a woman in her 50s with active or convalescent COVID-19. CDR3s include the opening cysteine and the closing phenylalanine or tryptophan. D genes are given only for firm matches. Size is stated for part of the rows, as once, few or many counts, or as a class when the clone is expanded.

TGCGCCAGCAGGGCCGGGACTAGCGGTTCCTACGAGCAGTACTTC CASRAGTSGSYEQYF TRBV5-1 TRBD2 . TRBJ2-7
TGTGCCATCGCGGACAGGGACACTGAAGCTTTCTTT CAIADRDTEAFF TRBV7-9 TRBD1 . TRBJ1-1
TGCAGCGTCCGCGGGGTTGCGGGGGACTCCCAAGAGACCCAGTACTTC CSVRGVAGDSQETQYF TRBV29-1 TRBD2 . TRBJ2-5
TGTGCCAGCAGCTTAGATAGGAGCGGACCACAGCAGTTCTTC CASSLDRSGPQQFF TRBV11-2 . . TRBJ2-1
TGTGCCAGCAGTTCCCCAGGGGGCGTGAACACTGAAGCTTTCTTT CASSSPGGVNTEAFF TRBV28 TRBD1 . TRBJ1-1
TGTGCCAGCAGCTCCGGTACAGTCGTGAACACTGAAGCTTTCTTT CASSSGTVVNTEAFF TRBV5-8 . . TRBJ1-1
TGTGCCACCAGCCCAGAAGCGGGCCATTCCTACGAGCAGTACTTC CATSPEAGHSYEQYF TRBV15 . once TRBJ2-7
TGTGCCAGCAGCCACGTAGGACTAGCGGACAATGAGCAGTTCTTC CASSHVGLADNEQFF TRBV14 TRBD2 once TRBJ2-1
TGTGCCAGCAGTTTATGGGCAGGGGGCCCGCATTTT CASSLWAGGPHF TRBV28 TRBD1 . TRBJ1-5
TGTGCCAGCAGCTTAGGGCAACGGACAGGGATCTACGAGCAGTACTTC CASSLGQRTGIYEQYF TRBV7-2 TRBD1 . TRBJ2-7
TGTGCCAGCAGTTCCCGGGACAGGCTCACCGGGGAGCTGTTTTTT CASSSRDRLTGELFF TRBV6-5 TRBD1 once TRBJ2-2
TGTGCCAGCTCACCGACTGCTCCCGGGACAGAGTTTAACTATGGCTACACCTTC CASSPTAPGTEFNYGYTF TRBV18 TRBD1 . TRBJ1-2
TGTGCCAGTAGTCGGGAACTAGCGGACCGCACAGATACGCAGTATTTT CASSRELADRTDTQYF TRBV19 TRBD2 . TRBJ2-3
TGTGCCAGCAAGAGGGATTTTGGCTACACCTTC CASKRDFGYTF TRBV28 . once TRBJ1-2
TGCGCCAGCAGCTTGGGACAGCACTCTAGCACAGATACGCAGTATTTT CASSLGQHSSTDTQYF TRBV5-1 . . TRBJ2-3
TGTGCCAGTAGTAACAGCGGGGGGTCTAGCACAGATACGCAGTATTTT CASSNSGGSSTDTQYF TRBV19 TRBD2 . TRBJ2-3
TGTGCCATCAGTCCGGACAGGGAGAATTTGCCCCAGCATTTT CAISPDRENLPQHF TRBV10-3 TRBD1 . TRBJ1-5
TGCAGCGTGAAAGGGGAGGTTAGGAGCACAGATACGCAGTATTTT CSVKGEVRSTDTQYF TRBV29-1 . . TRBJ2-3
TGTGCCAGCAGGACCTCTAGGGGGTCGGCCACTGAAGCTTTCTTT CASRTSRGSATEAFF TRBV27 . . TRBJ1-1
TGTGCCAGCTCACGGACTAGCGGGAGTTTCCGAGAGACCCAGTACTTC CASSRTSGSFRETQYF TRBV18 TRBD2 . TRBJ2-5
TGTGCCTGGAGTAAGACAGGCGGGAGCAATCAGCCCCAGCATTTT CAWSKTGGSNQPQHF TRBV30 . once TRBJ1-5
TGTGCCAGCAGCTCCGGACTCAATGAGCAGTTCTTC CASSSGLNEQFF TRBV28 . . TRBJ2-1
TGTGCCAGCAGTTTTAACCCGGGGTCAAGGGACACTGAAGCTTTCTTT CASSFNPGSRDTEAFF TRBV28 . . TRBJ1-1
TGTGCCAGCAGCTGGACTAGCACAGATACGCAGTATTTT CASSWTSTDTQYF TRBV7-9 . . TRBJ2-3
TGCAGTGCTAGTGGAGGGTTCTATAATTCACCCCTCCACTTT CSASGGFYNSPLHF TRBV20-1 . . TRBJ1-6
TGTGCCAGCAGCCCAGCGGGGCTAGGAGATACGCAGTATTTT CASSPAGLGDTQYF TRBV7-3 TRBD2 . TRBJ2-3